This TCR beta chain is drawn from a study of shared clonotypes between healthy human individuals. Turning to the study itself: Researchers assigned three CD4 naive, three CD4 memory, two CD8 naive and one CD8 memory plate to each donor.

As for this clone: Antigen specificity is unknown.

General study points: With few donors, the genetic and exposure-history diversity represented was limited.

How the authors handled the data: ImmunoSEQ output lacked quality scores and full-length reads, limiting matched filtering. The data were produced by immunoSEQ multiplex PCR, yet TCRdb's version contains in-frame clones alone and is incomplete. That table furnishes V, J and clone size, whereas the DNA furnished D and trimming. In the table there are approximately 340,000 clones, approximately 79% of which are singletons. Trimming took off 0 bases at V and 2 bases at J, with 5 bases between the two ends. CDR1 is SGHTA, CDR2 FQGNSA, per germline. CDR3 size: 13 residues. The V gene is TRBV7-2, the J gene TRBJ2-7; unclear D gene. The sequence was obtained from a man aged 25 to 40 in good health. Sample: memory CD4+ T cells sorted from blood. Subset here: CD45RA-negative fraction. In nucleotides, the CDR3 is TGTGCCAGCAGCTTAGCATCAACCTACGAGCAGTACTTC. This sequence encodes CASSLASTYEQYF.